This TCR beta chain was obtained from a study of OX40 agonist ivuxolimab in advanced cancers. Study details: Dose-escalation patients were diagnosed with hepatocellular carcinoma, melanoma, renal cell cancer or head and neck cancer. Points from the study as a whole: Average numbers of expanded clones were greater in CD8+ T cells than in CD4+.

This clone was found a few times. What it recognizes is unknown. Using immunoSEQ multiplex PCR, the repertoire was profiled, and TCRdb retains in-frame clones only, with some absent. The table shows about 14,000 clones, with about 80% occurring only once. V was pared by 1 base and J by 2 bases, with 11 bases between. Germline V gene data show CDR1 as MGHRA and CDR2 as YSYEKL. CDR3 length: 15 residues. The chain is built from TRBV4-1 and TRBJ1-1; perhaps TRBD1 as D (5 bases). The sample consisted of CD4+ or CD8+ T cells sorted from blood, taken in a trial of the OX40 agonist ivuxolimab. The receptor was isolated from an adult with an advanced solid tumor such as melanoma, head and neck, liver or kidney cancer. CDR3 loop: CASSQAWDYNTEAFF. The CDR3 DNA reads TGCGCCAGCAGCCAAGCGTGGGACTACAACACTGAAGCTTTCTTT.